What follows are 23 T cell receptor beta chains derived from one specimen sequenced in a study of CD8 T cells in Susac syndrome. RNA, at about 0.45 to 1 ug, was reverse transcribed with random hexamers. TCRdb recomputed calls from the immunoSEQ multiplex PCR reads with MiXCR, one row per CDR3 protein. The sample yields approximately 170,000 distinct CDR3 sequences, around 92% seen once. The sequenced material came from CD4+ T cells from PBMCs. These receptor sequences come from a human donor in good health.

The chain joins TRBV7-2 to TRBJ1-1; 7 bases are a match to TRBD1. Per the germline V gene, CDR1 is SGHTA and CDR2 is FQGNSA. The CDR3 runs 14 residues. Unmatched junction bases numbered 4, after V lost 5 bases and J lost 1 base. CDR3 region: CASSQTGANTEAFF. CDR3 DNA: TGTGCCAGCAGCCAAACAGGGGCGAACACTGAAGCTTTCTTT. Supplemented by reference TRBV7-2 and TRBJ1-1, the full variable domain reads GAGVSQSPSNKVTEKGKDVELRCDPISGHTALYWYRQSLGQGLEFLIYFQGNSAPDKSGLPSDRFSAERTGGSVSTLTIQRTQQEDSAVYLCASSQTGANTEAFFGQGTRLTVV.

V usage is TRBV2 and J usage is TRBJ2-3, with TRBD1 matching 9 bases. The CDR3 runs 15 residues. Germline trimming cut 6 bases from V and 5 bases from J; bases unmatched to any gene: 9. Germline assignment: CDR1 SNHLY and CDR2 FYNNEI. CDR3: CASSLDRGSEDTQYF. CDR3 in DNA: TGTGCCAGCAGCCTAGACAGGGGGAGTGAAGATACGCAGTATTTT.

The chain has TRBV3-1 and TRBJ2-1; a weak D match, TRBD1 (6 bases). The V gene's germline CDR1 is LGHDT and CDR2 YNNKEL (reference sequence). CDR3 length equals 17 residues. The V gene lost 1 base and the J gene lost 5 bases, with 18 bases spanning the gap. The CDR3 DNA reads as TGTGCCAGCAGCCAAGTTTCGGCAGGGGCGCTTAACAATGAGCAGTTCTTC. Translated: CASSQVSAGALNNEQFF.

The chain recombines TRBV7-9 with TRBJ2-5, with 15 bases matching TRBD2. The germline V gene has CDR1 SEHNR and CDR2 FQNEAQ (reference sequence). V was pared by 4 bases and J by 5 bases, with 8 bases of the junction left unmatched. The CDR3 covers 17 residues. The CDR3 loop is CASSSAGLAGGVETQYF. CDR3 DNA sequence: TGTGCCAGCAGCTCCGCGGGACTAGCGGGAGGTGTGGAGACCCAGTACTTC.

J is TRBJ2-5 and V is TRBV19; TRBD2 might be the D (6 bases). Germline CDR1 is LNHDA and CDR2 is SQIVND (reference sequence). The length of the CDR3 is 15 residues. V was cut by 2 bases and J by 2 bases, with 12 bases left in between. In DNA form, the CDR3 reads TGTGCCAGTAGTATACGGGACTTGACACAAGAGACCCAGTACTTC. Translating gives CASSIRDLTQETQYF.

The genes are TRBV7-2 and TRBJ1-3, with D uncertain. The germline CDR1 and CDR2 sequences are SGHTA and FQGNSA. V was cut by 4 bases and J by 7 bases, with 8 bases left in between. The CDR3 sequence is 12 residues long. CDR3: CASSSLFNTIYF. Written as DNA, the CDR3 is TGTGCCAGCAGCTCCCTCTTTAACACCATATATTTT.

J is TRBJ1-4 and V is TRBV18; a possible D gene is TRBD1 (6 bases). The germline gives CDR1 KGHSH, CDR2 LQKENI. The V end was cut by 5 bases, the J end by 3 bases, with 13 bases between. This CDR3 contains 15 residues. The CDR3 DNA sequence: TGTGCCAGCTCAGAATACGAGGGGGCTAATGAAAAACTGTTTTTT. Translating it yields CASSEYEGANEKLFF.

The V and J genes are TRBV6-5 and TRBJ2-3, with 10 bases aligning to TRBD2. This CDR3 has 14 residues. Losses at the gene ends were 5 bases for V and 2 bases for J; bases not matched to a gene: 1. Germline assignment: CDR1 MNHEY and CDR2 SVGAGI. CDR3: CASSTSGTTDTQYF. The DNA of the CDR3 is TGTGCCAGCAGTACTAGCGGGACCACAGATACGCAGTATTTT.

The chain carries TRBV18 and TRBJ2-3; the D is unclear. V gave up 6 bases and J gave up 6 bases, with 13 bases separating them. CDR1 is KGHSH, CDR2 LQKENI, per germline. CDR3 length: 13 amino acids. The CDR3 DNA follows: TGTGCCAGCTCCTCGACGCAGGCGGATACGCAGTATTTT. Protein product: CASSSTQADTQYF.

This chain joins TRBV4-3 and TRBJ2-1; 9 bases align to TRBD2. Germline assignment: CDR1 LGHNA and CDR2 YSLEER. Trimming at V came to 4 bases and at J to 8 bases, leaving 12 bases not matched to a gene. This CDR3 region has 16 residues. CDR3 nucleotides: TGCGCCAGCAGCCCCCTGCGCGGGGGGGCGAGGGATGAGCAGTTCTTC. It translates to CASSPLRGGARDEQFF.

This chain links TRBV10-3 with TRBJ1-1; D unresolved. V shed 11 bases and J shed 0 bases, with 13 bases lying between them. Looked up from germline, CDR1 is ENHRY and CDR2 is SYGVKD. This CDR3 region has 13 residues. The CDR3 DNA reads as TGTGCCTCCAAACCTGACCTGAACACTGAAGCTTTCTTT. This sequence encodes CASKPDLNTEAFF.

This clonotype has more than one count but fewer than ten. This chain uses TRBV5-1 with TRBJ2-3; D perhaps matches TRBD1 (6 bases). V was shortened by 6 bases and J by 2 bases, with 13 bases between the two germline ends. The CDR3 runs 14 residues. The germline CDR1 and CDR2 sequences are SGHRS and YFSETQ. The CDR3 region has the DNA TGCGCCAGCACTACAGGGACACCCACAGATACGCAGTATTTT. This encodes CASTTGTPTDTQYF. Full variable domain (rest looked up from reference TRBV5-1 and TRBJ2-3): KAGVTQTPRYLIKTRGQQVTLSCSPISGHRSVSWYQQTPGQGLQFLFEYFSETQRNKGNFPGRFSGRQFSNSRSEMNVSTLELGDSALYLCASTTGTPTDTQYFGPGTRLTVL.

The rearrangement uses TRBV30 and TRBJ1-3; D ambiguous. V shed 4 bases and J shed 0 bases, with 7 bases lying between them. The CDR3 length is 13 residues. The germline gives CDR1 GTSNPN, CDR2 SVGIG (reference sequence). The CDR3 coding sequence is TGTGCCTGGACGGGGAGCTCTGGAAACACCATATATTTT. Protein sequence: CAWTGSSGNTIYF.

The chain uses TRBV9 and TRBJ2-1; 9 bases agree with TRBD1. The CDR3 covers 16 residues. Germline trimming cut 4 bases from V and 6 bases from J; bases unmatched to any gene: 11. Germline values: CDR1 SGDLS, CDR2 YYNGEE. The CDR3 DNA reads TGTGCCAGCAGCTTTTTACTCGGGACAGGGAGCAATGAGCAGTTCTTC. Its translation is CASSFLLGTGSNEQFF.

The CDR3 reads CSASKDSYNEQFF. The CDR3 nucleotides are TGCAGTGCTAGTAAGGACAGCTACAATGAGCAGTTCTTC. V usage is TRBV20-1 and J usage is TRBJ2-1, with D possibly being TRBD1 (6 bases). CDR3 length equals 13 residues. Trimming stripped 3 bases from V and 3 bases from J, with 9 bases between. Germline loops: CDR1 DFQATT, CDR2 SNEGSKA (reference sequence).

The CDR3 loop reads CAWSVETDTDTQYF. The CDR3 DNA is TGTGCCTGGAGTGTTGAAACTGACACAGATACGCAGTATTTT. The chain employs TRBV30 and TRBJ2-3; no reliable D call. The CDR3 has 14 residues. V was trimmed by 0 bases and J by 2 bases, leaving 9 bases between them. Germline CDR1 GTSNPN, CDR2 SVGIG (reference sequence). Drawing the rest from reference TRBV30 and TRBJ2-3, the complete variable domain is SQTIHQWPATLVQPVGSPLSLECTVEGTSNPNLYWYRQAAGRGLQLLFYSVGIGQISSEVPQNLSASRPQDRQFILSSKKLLLSDSGFYLCAWSVETDTDTQYFGPGTRLTVL.

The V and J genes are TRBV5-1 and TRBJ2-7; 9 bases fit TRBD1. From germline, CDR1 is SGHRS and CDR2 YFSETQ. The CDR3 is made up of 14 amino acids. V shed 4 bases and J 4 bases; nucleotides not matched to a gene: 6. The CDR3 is CASSTGTGIYEQYF. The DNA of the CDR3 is TGCGCCAGCAGCACCGGGACAGGGATATACGAGCAGTACTTC. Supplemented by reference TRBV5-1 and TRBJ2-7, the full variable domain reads KAGVTQTPRYLIKTRGQQVTLSCSPISGHRSVSWYQQTPGQGLQFLFEYFSETQRNKGNFPGRFSGRQFSNSRSEMNVSTLELGDSALYLCASSTGTGIYEQYFGPGTRLTVT.

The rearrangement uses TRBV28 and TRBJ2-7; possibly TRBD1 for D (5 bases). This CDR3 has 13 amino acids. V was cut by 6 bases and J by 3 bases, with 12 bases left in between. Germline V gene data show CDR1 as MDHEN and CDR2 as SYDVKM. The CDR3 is CASSRQSNYEQYF. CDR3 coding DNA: TGTGCCAGCAGCCGACAGAGTAACTACGAGCAGTACTTC.

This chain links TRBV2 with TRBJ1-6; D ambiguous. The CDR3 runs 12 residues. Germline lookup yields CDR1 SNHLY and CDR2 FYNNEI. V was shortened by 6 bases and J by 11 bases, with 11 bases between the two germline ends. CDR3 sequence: CASREGWTPLHF. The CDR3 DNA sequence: TGTGCCAGCAGGGAGGGATGGACACCCCTCCACTTT.

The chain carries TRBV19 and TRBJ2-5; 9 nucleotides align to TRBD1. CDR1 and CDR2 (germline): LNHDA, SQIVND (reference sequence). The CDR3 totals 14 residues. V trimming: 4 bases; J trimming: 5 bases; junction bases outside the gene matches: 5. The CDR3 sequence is CASSTGQGWETQYF. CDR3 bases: TGTGCCAGTAGTACGGGACAGGGTTGGGAGACCCAGTACTTC.

The CDR3 DNA reads TGTGCCAGCAGCCAAGATTGGACGGCCGGGGAGCTGTTTTTT. Protein product: CASSQDWTAGELFF. The chain recombines TRBV3-1 with TRBJ2-2; D is unclear. Deletions cut 0 bases from V and 6 bases from J, with 8 bases between. The CDR3 covers 14 residues. In germline, CDR1 is LGHDT, CDR2 YNNKEL (reference sequence).

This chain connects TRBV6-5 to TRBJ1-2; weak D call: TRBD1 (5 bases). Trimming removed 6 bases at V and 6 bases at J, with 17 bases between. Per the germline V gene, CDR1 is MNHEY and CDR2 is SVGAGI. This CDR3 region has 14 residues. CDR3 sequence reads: CASSPTQRGNGYTF. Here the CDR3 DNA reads TGTGCCAGCAGCCCCACGCAACGGGGGAATGGCTACACCTTC.

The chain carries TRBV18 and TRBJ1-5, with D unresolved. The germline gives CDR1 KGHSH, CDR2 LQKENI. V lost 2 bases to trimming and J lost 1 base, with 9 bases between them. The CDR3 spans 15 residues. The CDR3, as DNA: TGTGCCAGCTCACCATTAGGGCGGAGCAATCAGCCCCAGCATTTT. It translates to CASSPLGRSNQPQHF.